The entry below gives a single T cell receptor beta chain sequence along with its context. As handled by the study authors: Quantification of nucleated cells was approximated via reference gene primer amplification. Only in-frame clones appear in the TCRdb table, and some are missing; sequencing was by immunoSEQ multiplex PCR. D and trimming come from the DNA, and the V and J calls and clone size come from that table. The sample shows 150,000 or so clones, over 75% of them seen only once. The data were obtained in a study of blood T cell repertoires in COVID-19. The V gene's germline CDR1 is MGHRA and CDR2 YSYEKL. The CDR3 is 14 residues long. Trimming pared 4 bases from V and 5 bases from J, leaving 11 bases between.

This sequence originates from a man aged 55 to 70 with active or convalescent COVID-19. What was sequenced was peripheral blood. The rearrangement uses TRBV4-1 and TRBJ1-4, with D possibly being TRBD1 (5 bases). As DNA, the CDR3 is TGCGCCAGCAGCCCCAGACAGCGAAATGAAAAACTGTTTTTT. It codes for CASSPRQRNEKLFF.